The entry below describes one TCR beta chain. Its antigen is not known. Genomic DNA was employed as the template in profiling TCR beta VDJ and CDR3. MiXCR, applied by TCRdb to the reads, yields one record per CDR3 protein. The sample lists approximately 98,000 distinct CDR3 sequences; roughly 51% were seen once. This record comes from a study of CD8+CD57+ T cells in acquired aplastic anemia. Overall study findings and caveats: The number of CD8+ CDR3 sequences shared by patients and controls was roughly 31.

There are 13 residues in the CDR3. The germline CDR1 and CDR2 sequences are ENHRY and SYGVKD. Trimming shortened V by 2 bases and J by 5 bases, and 10 bases separated the two germline ends. The TCR sequence derives from a human donor in good health, serving as a control. Sequencing was done on a sample of sorted CD4+, CD8+, or CD8+CD57+ T cells (not recorded which) from PBMCs. The V call is TRBV10-3, the J call TRBJ2-7; a weak D match, TRBD2 (6 bases). This CDR3 reads CAISERWGDEQYF. CDR3 DNA: TGTGCCATCAGTGAGAGGTGGGGGGACGAGCAGTACTTC.